This T cell receptor (beta chain) was profiled in a study of OX40 agonist ivuxolimab in advanced cancers. Study outcomes and limitations: Researchers report that CD8+ T cells had, on average, more expanded clones than CD4+. Certain nonresponders likewise exhibited a low normalized T-cell clonal expansion.

This CDR3 is 16 amino acids long. Profiled with immunoSEQ multiplex PCR; TCRdb holds only in-frame clones, not every one. Of approximately 14,000 clones listed, 77% are singletons. This clone was counted a few times. What it binds is not known. Source: CD4+ or CD8+ T cells sorted from blood, taken in a trial of the OX40 agonist ivuxolimab. The TCR originated in an adult with an advanced solid tumor such as melanoma, head and neck, liver or kidney cancer. V is TRBV1 and J is TRBJ2-4; the table calls TRBD2, which could not be checked here. TRBV1 is a recognized pseudogene. The CDR3 sequence: CTSSPGLAGVGDIQYF. The CDR3 nucleotides are TGCACCAGCAGCCCCGGACTAGCGGGAGTAGGTGACATTCAGTACTTC.